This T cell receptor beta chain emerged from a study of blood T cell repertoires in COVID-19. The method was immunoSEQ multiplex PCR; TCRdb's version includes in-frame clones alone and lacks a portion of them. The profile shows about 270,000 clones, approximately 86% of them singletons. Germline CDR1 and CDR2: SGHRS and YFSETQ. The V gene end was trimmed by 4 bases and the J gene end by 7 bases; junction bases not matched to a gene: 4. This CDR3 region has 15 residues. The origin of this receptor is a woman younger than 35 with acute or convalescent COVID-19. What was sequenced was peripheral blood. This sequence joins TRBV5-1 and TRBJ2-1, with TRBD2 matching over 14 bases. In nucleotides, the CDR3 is TGCGCCAGCAGCCCCTGGACTAGCGGGGGGAATGAGCAGTTCTTC. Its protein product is CASSPWTSGGNEQFF.